These T cell receptor beta chains were read from a single sample in a study of blood T cell repertoires in COVID-19. Data came from immunoSEQ multiplex PCR; TCRdb stores just in-frame clones and leaves some out. The data hold fewer than 600,000 clones, with roughly 90% observed a single time. The sequencing input was PBMCs or T cells enriched from blood (not recorded which). The origin of the receptors is a woman between 40 and 50 years old who had recovered from COVID-19. The CDR3 runs from the conserved cysteine through the conserved F or W. The D gene is left open where the match is weak. Size is stated for part of the rows, as once, few or many counts, or as a class when the clone is expanded.

clone size,V gene,J gene,D gene,CDR3 DNA,CDR3 protein
NA,TRBV24-1,TRBJ1-2,NA,TGTGCCACCAGTGCCGGGGGAATGGGCTACACCTTC,CATSAGGMGYTF
NA,TRBV6-2/TRBV6-3,TRBJ2-3,TRBD1,TGTGCCAGCAGTTCGACAGGGGTTTTTGCAGATACGCAGTATTTT,CASSSTGVFADTQYF
few,TRBV4-3,TRBJ2-1,TRBD1,TGCGCCAGCAGCCAGAGGGGGATGGGACAGGCCTACAATGAGCAGTTCTTC,CASSQRGMGQAYNEQFF
NA,TRBV7-2,TRBJ2-7,TRBD2,TGTGCCAGCAGCGAGCGTGGGAGGGCCTCCCCCTACGAGCAGTACTTC,CASSERGRASPYEQYF
NA,TRBV4-3,TRBJ1-2,NA,TGCGCCAGCAGCCAAGTTGCTAATACGGACTATGGCTACACCTTC,CASSQVANTDYGYTF
NA,TRBV28,TRBJ1-1,NA,TGTGCCAGCAGTCTTTCCTTTAGCACTGAAGCTTTCTTT,CASSLSFSTEAFF
NA,TRBV5-5,TRBJ2-7,NA,TGTGCCAGCAGCTTAGCCCCCTCCTACGAGCAGTACTTC,CASSLAPSYEQYF
NA,TRBV11-3,TRBJ2-2,TRBD2,TGTGCCAGCAGCGGCGGGGGGACCCACACCGGGGAGCTGTTTTTT,CASSGGGTHTGELFF
few,TRBV9,TRBJ1-6,TRBD1,TGTGCCAGCAGCCCAGAACAGGGGGGCTATAATTCACCCCTCCACTTT,CASSPEQGGYNSPLHF
few,TRBV27,TRBJ1-1,TRBD1,TGTGCCAGCAGTCCGGGGGACAGGGCACGGGGGACTGAAGCTTTCTTT,CASSPGDRARGTEAFF
NA,TRBV30,TRBJ1-1,NA,TGTGCCTGGAGACAGGGTATAGGAGCTGAAGCTTTCTTT,CAWRQGIGAEAFF
NA,TRBV30,TRBJ1-2,NA,TGTGCCCACTACAGGGAGTCTAGCTATGGCTACACCTTC,CAHYRESSYGYTF
NA,TRBV30,TRBJ2-7,TRBD2,TGTGCCTGGAGCCTGGGGGGTCTAGCGGAAAGGTACGAGCAGTACTTC,CAWSLGGLAERYEQYF
NA,TRBV9,TRBJ2-1,NA,TGTGCCAGCAGCTTTGACTTGGATTCCTACAATGAGCAGTTCTTC,CASSFDLDSYNEQFF
NA,TRBV29-1,TRBJ2-1,TRBD2,TGCAGCGTTGAATTCGGGAGGGCCTCCGATGAGCAGTTCTTC,CSVEFGRASDEQFF
NA,TRBV9,TRBJ1-1,NA,TGTGCCAGCAGCGTAGACGGGGGGAACACTGAAGCTTTCTTT,CASSVDGGNTEAFF
NA,TRBV10-3,TRBJ2-3,TRBD2,TGTGCCATCAGTGAGCGGATGGCTAGCGGGCGGGCAGATACGCAGTATTTT,CAISERMASGRADTQYF
NA,TRBV7-9,TRBJ2-2,TRBD1,TGTGCCAGCAGCGAGGACAGGGTGTATTCCGGGGAGCTGTTTTTT,CASSEDRVYSGELFF
NA,TRBV7-2,TRBJ1-2,NA,TGTGCCAGCAGCCCCGGTGGGACATCTAACTATGGCTACACCTTC,CASSPGGTSNYGYTF
NA,TRBV7-9,TRBJ1-2,NA,TGTGCCAGCAGCTTAGGTTGGGGCCAGGGGACCTATGGCTACACCTTC,CASSLGWGQGTYGYTF
once,TRBV24-1,TRBJ2-2,TRBD1,TGTGCCACCCGACCGGGACAGGGGGCTTCCGGGGAGCTGTTTTTT,CATRPGQGASGELFF
NA,TRBV9,TRBJ1-2,NA,TGTGCCAGCAGTGCCGAAGGGAGGTATGGCTACACCTTC,CASSAEGRYGYTF
NA,TRBV19,TRBJ2-7,NA,TGTGCCAGTAGTATGGGACAGGGTCGCACTAGCGGGTACCTCTACGAGCAGTACTTC,CASSMGQGRTSGYLYEQYF
NA,TRBV9,TRBJ2-1,TRBD2,TGTGCCAGCAGCGTAGGAGTGTCTAGCGGGAGTGGGGAGCAGTTCTTC,CASSVGVSSGSGEQFF
once,TRBV5-1,TRBJ1-1,TRBD1,TGCGCCAGCAGCAGACCCGGGACAGGGGGGACTGAAGCTTTCTTT,CASSRPGTGGTEAFF
NA,TRBV19,TRBJ2-6,NA,TGTGCCAGTACAGAAACTGGGGCCAACGTCCTGACTTTC,CASTETGANVLTF
few,TRBV7-2,TRBJ2-5,TRBD2,TGTGCCAGCAGCTTAGCGAGGCTAGCGGGATTGGAGACCCAGTACTTC,CASSLARLAGLETQYF
NA,TRBV27,TRBJ1-2,TRBD1,TGTGCCAGCAGCCCATCACGGACAGGGGGCTTTGGCTACACCTTC,CASSPSRTGGFGYTF
once,TRBV19,TRBJ2-7,NA,TGTGCCAGTAGTATAGTAGGCGGTTCCAACGAGCAGTACTTC,CASSIVGGSNEQYF
NA,TRBV25-1,TRBJ1-1,NA,TGTGCCAGCAGTGAATATAACTCGCGAGGGGAGGACACTGAAGCTTTCTTT,CASSEYNSRGEDTEAFF
NA,TRBV4-3,TRBJ1-3,NA,TGCGCCAGCAGCCAACTACTGAGCTCTGGAAACACCATATATTTT,CASSQLLSSGNTIYF
few,TRBV7-6,TRBJ2-2,NA,TGTGCCAGCGCACTTAGGACAGCGAACACCGGGGAGCTGTTTTTT,CASALRTANTGELFF
NA,TRBV9,TRBJ2-2,NA,TGTGCCAGCAGCGTAGTTAGCGGAATCAACACCGGGGAGCTGTTTTTT,CASSVVSGINTGELFF
few,TRBV20-1,TRBJ1-6,NA,TGCAGTGCTAGTCGGGTTGACAGTAGGGATTCACCCCTCCACTTT,CSASRVDSRDSPLHF
few,TRBV7-2,TRBJ2-7,NA,TGTGCCAGCAGCTTACAGCGGCGGTACGAGCAGTACTTC,CASSLQRRYEQYF
NA,TRBV27,TRBJ2-3,NA,TGTGCCAGCAGAACGAGGCGGAAAAGCACAGATACGCAGTATTTT,CASRTRRKSTDTQYF
NA,TRBV27,TRBJ1-1,TRBD1,TGTGCCAGCAGTTTAAAGGGGGGTCGGCAGGGGGCGTCTGGTGAAGCTTTCTTT,CASSLKGGRQGASGEAFF
few,TRBV7-2,TRBJ1-5,NA,TGTGCCAGCAGCCCCTATTCGGGCAATCAGCCCCAGCATTTT,CASSPYSGNQPQHF
NA,TRBV7-2,TRBJ2-1,TRBD2,TGTGCCAGCAGCCTCGACGGGCTAGCGGGGAACAATGAGCAGTTCTTC,CASSLDGLAGNNEQFF
NA,TRBV19,TRBJ1-1,NA,TGTGCCACCTCCCCACTCCCGTTCGCTGAAGCTTTCTTT,CATSPLPFAEAFF
many,TRBV5-1,TRBJ2-7,NA,TGCGCCAGCAGCCTAGACGGAGCCTACGAGCAGTACTTC,CASSLDGAYEQYF
NA,TRBV7-2,TRBJ2-3,NA,TGTGCCAGCAGCTTAGCCGAACTGTCCGGGACTAGCACAGATACGCAGTATTTT,CASSLAELSGTSTDTQYF
once,TRBV7-8,TRBJ2-5,TRBD2,TGTGCCAGCGGCGCGGGAGGAAGGCAAGAGACCCAGTACTTC,CASGAGGRQETQYF
NA,TRBV11-2,TRBJ2-5,NA,TGTGCCAGCAGCTCCCACAGGGCGCCGGGGGAGACCCAGTACTTC,CASSSHRAPGETQYF
NA,TRBV4-1,TRBJ2-7,TRBD2,TGCGCCAGCAGCCAAGATCCTACCCGGGGGGGTCGGTACGAGCAGTACTTC,CASSQDPTRGGRYEQYF
NA,TRBV15,TRBJ1-5,NA,TGTGCCACCAGCAGAGACAGGGGTCTCACCAATCAGCCCCAGCATTTT,CATSRDRGLTNQPQHF
few,TRBV9,TRBJ2-2,TRBD1,TGTGCCAGCAGCGTACCGGACAGGGGGCCTAACACCGGGGAGCTGTTTTTT,CASSVPDRGPNTGELFF
NA,TRBV7-2,TRBJ2-2,TRBD1,TGTGCCAGCAGCCCGACAGGGGCACGGACCGGGGAGCTGTTTTTT,CASSPTGARTGELFF